This T cell receptor (beta chain) was documented in a study of cytomegalovirus exposure and HLA in healthy donors. Study-wide points: The tendency of first-cohort TCR clusters to co-occur in the approximately 120 validation repertoires was identified by a subsequent analysis.

With regard to this clone: Its antigen is not known.

Only in-frame clones appear in the TCRdb table, and some are missing; sequencing was by immunoSEQ multiplex PCR. The repertoire holds about 180,000 clones, with 85% to 90% as singletons. The clonotype originates from a woman in her twenties or thirties in good health and CMV-seronegative. Sequencing was performed on PBMCs.

The CDR3 reads CASRPGSGGETQYF. DNA of the CDR3: TGTGCCAGCAGACCGGGGTCCGGGGGGGAGACCCAGTACTTC. The genes are TRBV6-5 and TRBJ2-5; TRBD2 aligns across 7 bases. Germline assignment: CDR1 MNHEY and CDR2 SVGAGI. The J segment lost 5 bases and the V segment lost 6 bases, leaving 9 bases of the junction unmatched. The CDR3 is 14 amino acids.